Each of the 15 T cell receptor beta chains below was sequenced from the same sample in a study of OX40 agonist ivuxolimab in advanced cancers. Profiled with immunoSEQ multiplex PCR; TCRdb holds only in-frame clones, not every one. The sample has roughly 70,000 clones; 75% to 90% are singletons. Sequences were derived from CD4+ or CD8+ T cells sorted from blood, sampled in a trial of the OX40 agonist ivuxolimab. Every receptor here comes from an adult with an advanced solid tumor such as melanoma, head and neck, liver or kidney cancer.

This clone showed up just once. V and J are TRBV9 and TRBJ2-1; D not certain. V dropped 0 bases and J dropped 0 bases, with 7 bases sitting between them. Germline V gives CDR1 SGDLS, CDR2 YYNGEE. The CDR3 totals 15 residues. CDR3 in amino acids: CASSVGYSSYNEQFF. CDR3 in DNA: TGTGCCAGCAGCGTAGGGTATAGCTCCTACAATGAGCAGTTCTTC.

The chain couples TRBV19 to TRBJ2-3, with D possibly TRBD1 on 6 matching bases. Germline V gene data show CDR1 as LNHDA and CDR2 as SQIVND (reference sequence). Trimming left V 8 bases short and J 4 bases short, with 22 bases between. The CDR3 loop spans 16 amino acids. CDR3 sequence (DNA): TGTGCCAGTGCTCTTTCCGGGACAAAACTTTCAGATACGCAGTATTTT. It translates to CASALSGTKLSDTQYF.

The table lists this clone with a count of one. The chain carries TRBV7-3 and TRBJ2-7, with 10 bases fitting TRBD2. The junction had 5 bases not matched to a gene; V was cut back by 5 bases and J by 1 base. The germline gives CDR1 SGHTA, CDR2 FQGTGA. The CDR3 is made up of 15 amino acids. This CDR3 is CASSQAGGISYEQYF. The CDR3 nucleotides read TGTGCCAGCAGCCAAGCGGGGGGGATATCCTACGAGCAGTACTTC.

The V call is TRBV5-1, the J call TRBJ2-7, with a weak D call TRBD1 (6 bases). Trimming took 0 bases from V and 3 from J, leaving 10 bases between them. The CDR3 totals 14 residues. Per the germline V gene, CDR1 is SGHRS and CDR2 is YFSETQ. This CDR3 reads CASSLVGADYEQYF. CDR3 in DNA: TGCGCCAGCAGCTTGGTGGGGGCGGACTACGAGCAGTACTTC. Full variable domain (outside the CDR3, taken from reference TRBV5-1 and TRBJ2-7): KAGVTQTPRYLIKTRGQQVTLSCSPISGHRSVSWYQQTPGQGLQFLFEYFSETQRNKGNFPGRFSGRQFSNSRSEMNVSTLELGDSALYLCASSLVGADYEQYFGPGTRLTVT.

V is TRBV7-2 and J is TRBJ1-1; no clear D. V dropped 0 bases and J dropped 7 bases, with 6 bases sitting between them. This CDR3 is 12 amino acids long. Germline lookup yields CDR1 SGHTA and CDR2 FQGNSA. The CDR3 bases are TGTGCCAGCAGCTTAGCGTCCAATGAAGCTTTCTTT. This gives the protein CASSLASNEAFF.

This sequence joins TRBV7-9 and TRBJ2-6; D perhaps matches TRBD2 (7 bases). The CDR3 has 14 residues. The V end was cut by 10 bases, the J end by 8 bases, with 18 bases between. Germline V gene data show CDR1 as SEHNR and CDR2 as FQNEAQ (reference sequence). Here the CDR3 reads CANPSTGGPNVLTF. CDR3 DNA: TGTGCCAACCCGTCGACGGGGGGCCCCAACGTCCTGACTTTC.

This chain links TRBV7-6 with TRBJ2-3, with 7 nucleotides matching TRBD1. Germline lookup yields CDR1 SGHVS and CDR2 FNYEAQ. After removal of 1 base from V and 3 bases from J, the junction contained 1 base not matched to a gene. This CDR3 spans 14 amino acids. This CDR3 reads CASSLDRGTDTQYF. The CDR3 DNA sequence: TGTGCCAGCAGCTTAGACAGGGGAACAGATACGCAGTATTTT. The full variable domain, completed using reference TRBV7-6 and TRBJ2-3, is GAGVSQSPRYKVTKRGQDVALRCDPISGHVSLYWYRQALGQGPEFLTYFNYEAQQDKSGLPNDRFSAERPEGSISTLTIQRTEQRDSAMYRCASSLDRGTDTQYFGPGTRLTVL.

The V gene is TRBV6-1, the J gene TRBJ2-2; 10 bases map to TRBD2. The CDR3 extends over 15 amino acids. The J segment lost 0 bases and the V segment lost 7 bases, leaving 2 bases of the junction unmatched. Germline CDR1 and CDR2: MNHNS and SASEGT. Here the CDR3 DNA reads TGTGCCAGCAAAGGACTAGCGGCGAACACCGGGGAGCTGTTTTTT. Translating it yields CASKGLAANTGELFF.

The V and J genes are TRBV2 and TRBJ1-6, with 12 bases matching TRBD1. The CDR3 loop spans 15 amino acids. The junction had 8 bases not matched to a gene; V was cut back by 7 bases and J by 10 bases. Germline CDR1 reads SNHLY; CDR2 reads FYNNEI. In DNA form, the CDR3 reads TGTGCCAGCAAGCTTGGGACAGGGGGCTCGTCACCCCTCCACTTT. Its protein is CASKLGTGGSSPLHF. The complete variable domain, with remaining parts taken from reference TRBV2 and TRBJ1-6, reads EPEVTQTPSHQVTQMGQEVILRCVPISNHLYFYWYRQILGQKVEFLVSFYNNEISEKSEIFDDQFSVERPDGSNFTLKIRSTKLEDSAMYFCASKLGTGGSSPLHFGNGTRLTVT.

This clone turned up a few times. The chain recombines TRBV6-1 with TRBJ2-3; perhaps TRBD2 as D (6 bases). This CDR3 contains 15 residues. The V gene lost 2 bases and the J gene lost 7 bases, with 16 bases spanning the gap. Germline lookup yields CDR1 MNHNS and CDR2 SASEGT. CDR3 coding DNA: TGTGCCAGCAGTGAAATGGCGGGACCCGGGAATACGCAGTATTTT. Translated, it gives CASSEMAGPGNTQYF.

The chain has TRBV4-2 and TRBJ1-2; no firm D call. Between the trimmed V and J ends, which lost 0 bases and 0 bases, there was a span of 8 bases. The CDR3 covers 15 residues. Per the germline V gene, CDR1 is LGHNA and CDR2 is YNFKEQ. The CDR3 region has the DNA TGTGCCAGCAGCCAAGACGGGAGTTCTAACTATGGCTACACCTTC. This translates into CASSQDGSSNYGYTF.

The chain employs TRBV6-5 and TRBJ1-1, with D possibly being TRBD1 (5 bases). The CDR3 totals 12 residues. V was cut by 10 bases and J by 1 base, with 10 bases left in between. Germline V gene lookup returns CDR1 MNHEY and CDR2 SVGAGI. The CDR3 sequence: CAIGTGNTEAFF. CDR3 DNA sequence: TGTGCCATCGGCACAGGGAACACTGAAGCTTTCTTT.

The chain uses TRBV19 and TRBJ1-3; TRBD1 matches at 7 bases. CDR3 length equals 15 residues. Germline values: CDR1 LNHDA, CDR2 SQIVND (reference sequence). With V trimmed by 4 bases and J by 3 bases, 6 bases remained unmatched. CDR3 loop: CASSNPGQLGNTIYF. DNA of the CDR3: TGTGCCAGTAGTAATCCGGGACAGCTTGGAAACACCATATATTTT.

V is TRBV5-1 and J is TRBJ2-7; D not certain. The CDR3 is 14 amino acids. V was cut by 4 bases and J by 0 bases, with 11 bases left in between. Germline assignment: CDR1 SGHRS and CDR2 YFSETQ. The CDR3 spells CASSPRASSYEQYF. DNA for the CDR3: TGCGCCAGCAGCCCTCGGGCCAGCTCCTACGAGCAGTACTTC.

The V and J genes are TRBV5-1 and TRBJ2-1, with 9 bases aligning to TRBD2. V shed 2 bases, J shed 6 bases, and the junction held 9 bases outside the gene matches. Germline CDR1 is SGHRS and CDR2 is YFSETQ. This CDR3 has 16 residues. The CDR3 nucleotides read TGCGCCAGCAGCTTTTTCGGCGGGAGGGAAGTCAATGAGCAGTTCTTC. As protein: CASSFFGGREVNEQFF.